The present T cell receptor (beta chain) was sequenced within a study of blood T cells in healthy people across ages. Details on this clonotype: Its target is unknown.

Together with a sample-barcoded 5' primer, a J-beta primer mix was included in a second PCR lasting roughly 6 to 12 cycles. Each CDR3 protein is one row after TCRdb ran MiXCR on the 5' RACE reads. Seen here are about 1.4 million distinct CDR3 sequences, 55% to 75% observed once, and the top ten hold over 6.5%. Study-level findings and limits: Higher diversity and more naive CD4+ cells were features of long-lived donors, compared to aged donors. A strong correlation between TCR beta diversity and naive T cell percentage was seen.

Isolation recovered at least 6.5 million PBMCs from every sample. The TCR sequence derives from a man between 18 and 29 years old in good health. The sample taken for sequencing was blood.

As DNA, the CDR3 is TGTGCCAGCAGCCCTTGGACTAGCGGGGGCCGAAGCTCCTACAATGAGCAGTTCTTC. Protein sequence: CASSPWTSGGRSSYNEQFF. This sequence joins TRBV4-2 and TRBJ2-1; 13 nucleotides line up with TRBD2. Trimming removed 4 bases from V and 0 bases from J; junction bases left unmatched: 9. CDR3 length: 19 amino acids. The germline V gene has CDR1 LGHNA and CDR2 YNFKEQ.